These 32 T cell receptor beta chains were sequenced from one sample in a study of glioma-infiltrating T cells. Amplification of TCR alpha and beta CDR3 regions from RNA used iRepertoire nested multiplex PCR. TCRdb re-derived calls from the multiplex PCR reads in MiXCR, one entry per CDR3 protein. The profile covers a few hundred thousand distinct CDR3 sequences, with about 40% appearing a single time and around 13% taken by the ten largest. Sequencing was done on a sample of glioma tissue, nonneoplastic brain tissue, or PBMCs (not recorded which). The receptors stem from a human donor with low-grade glioma or glioblastoma, undergoing nonglioma brain surgery, or in good health (not recorded which).

This clonotype was detected once. The rearrangement uses TRBV7-8 and TRBJ1-1, with D maybe TRBD1 (5 bases). CDR3 length: 17 amino acids. V was cut by 10 bases and J by 5 bases, with 29 bases left in between. Germline V gene lookup returns CDR1 SGHVS and CDR2 FQNEAQ. CDR3 region: CATYSYRDYLKGTEAFF. Written as DNA, the CDR3 is TGTGCCACTTACTCCTACCGGGATTACCTCAAGGGGACTGAAGCTTTCTTT.

A few counts support this clonotype. This sequence joins TRBV18 and TRBJ2-3; D is perhaps TRBD2 (5 bases). V gave up 3 bases and J gave up 13 bases, with 14 bases separating them. Germline assignment: CDR1 KGHSH and CDR2 LQKENI. The CDR3 contains 12 residues. Written as DNA, the CDR3 is TGTGCCAGCTCACCGGACGGGATACGGGAGTATTTT. It specifies CASSPDGIREYF.

This clonotype occurred once. A single base separates this from a much larger clone, so it may be a read error. The V and J genes are TRBV15 and TRBJ2-4, with TRBD2 as a possible D gene (7 bases). The CDR3 spans 16 residues. Germline V gives CDR1 LNHNV, CDR2 YYDKDF (reference sequence). Between the trimmed V and J ends, which lost 5 bases and 0 bases, there was a span of 14 bases. In DNA, the CDR3 is TGTGCCACCAGCCCACGGGGGGCGGTAGCCAAAAACATTCAGTACTTC. Translation gives CATSPRGAVAKNIQYF. The full variable domain, in which reference TRBV15 and TRBJ2-4 provide the parts outside the CDR3, is DAMVIQNPRYQVTQFGKPVTLSCSQTLNHNVMYWYQQKSSQAPKLLFHYYDKDFNNEADTPDNFQSRRPNTSFCFLDIRSPGLGDTAMYLCATSPRGAVAKNIQYFGAGTRLSVL.

V usage is TRBV6-9 and J usage is TRBJ2-7, with D perhaps matching TRBD2 (6 bases). Germline loops: CDR1 MNHGY, CDR2 SVAAGI. CDR3 length: 16 residues. V was cut by 8 bases and J by 0 bases, with 20 bases left in between. The CDR3 DNA sequence: TGTGCCAGCTTATTACCCCGGGACTTAAGCTCCTACGAGCAGTACTTC. Amino acids: CASLLPRDLSSYEQYF.

The chain recombines TRBV3-1 with TRBJ2-2; 7 bases align to TRBD1. Unmatched junction bases numbered 7, after V lost 5 bases and J lost 4 bases. Germline V lookup: CDR1 LGHDT, CDR2 YNNKEL (reference sequence). The CDR3 is 15 residues long. DNA of the CDR3: TGTGCCAGCAGCAACTTTGGGACAGTCACCGGGGAGCTGTTTTTT. This codes for CASSNFGTVTGELFF. Filled out from reference TRBV3-1 and TRBJ2-2, the complete variable domain reads DTAVSQTPKYLVTQMGNDKSIKCEQNLGHDTMYWYKQDSKKFLKIMFSYNNKELIINETVPNRFSPKSPDKAHLNLHINSLELGDSAVYFCASSNFGTVTGELFFGEGSRLTVL.

This chain joins TRBV24-1 and TRBJ2-6; D is ambiguous. Germline CDR1 KGHDR, CDR2 SFDVKD. The ends were cut back, 5 bases at V and 0 bases at J, with 7 bases in the middle. The CDR3 runs to 15 residues. The CDR3: CATSVDGSGANVLTF. The CDR3 bases are TGTGCCACCAGTGTTGACGGCTCTGGGGCCAACGTCCTGACTTTC.

About this clonotype itself: A much more abundant neighbour one base away suggests this may be a read error. The rearrangement joins TRBV28 to TRBJ1-1; D gene uncertain. The CDR3 length is 13 residues. Germline V gene data show CDR1 as MDHEN and CDR2 as SYDVKM. CDR3 DNA sequence: TGTGCCAGCACCTCCCGAGTCGGCACTGAAGCTTACTTT. It specifies CASTSRVGTEAYF.

CDR3 nucleotide sequence: TGTGCCAGCAGCTTAGAACAGGGGGCCTACGAGCAGTACTTC. This encodes CASSLEQGAYEQYF. The J gene is TRBJ2-7, the V gene TRBV7-2; 8 positions agree with TRBD1. V trimming: 1 base; J trimming: 2 bases; junction bases outside the gene matches: 1. The CDR3 is 14 amino acids. Per germline, CDR1 SGHTA and CDR2 FQGNSA.

There are a few counts of this clonotype. The chain employs TRBV27 and TRBJ2-7, with 8 nucleotides matching TRBD1. The CDR3 is made up of 15 amino acids. The J segment lost 3 bases and the V segment lost 6 bases, leaving 10 bases of the junction unmatched. The germline CDR1 and CDR2 sequences are MNHEY and SMNVEV (reference sequence). The CDR3 sequence: CASSPTGGWSYEQYF. In DNA, the CDR3 is TGTGCCAGCAGCCCAACAGGGGGTTGGAGCTACGAGCAGTACTTC.

The chain employs TRBV15 and TRBJ2-7; D may be TRBD1 (5 bases). Germline CDR1 and CDR2: LNHNV and YYDKDF (reference sequence). The CDR3 has 16 residues. Trimming shortened V by 5 bases and J by 2 bases, and 19 bases separated the two germline ends. CDR3: CATSYPRTGTPYEQYF. CDR3 DNA sequence: TGTGCCACCAGCTACCCCCGAACAGGTACGCCCTACGAGCAGTACTTC. The whole variable domain, remainder taken from reference TRBV15 and TRBJ2-7, is DAMVIQNPRYQVTQFGKPVTLSCSQTLNHNVMYWYQQKSSQAPKLLFHYYDKDFNNEADTPDNFQSRRPNTSFCFLDIRSPGLGDTAMYLCATSYPRTGTPYEQYFGPGTRLTVT.

This rearrangement joins TRBV7-2 to TRBJ2-7; 11 bases line up with TRBD2. This CDR3 is built from 15 residues. Germline trimming cut 0 bases from V and 9 bases from J; bases unmatched to any gene: 7. Per the germline V gene, CDR1 is SGHTA and CDR2 is FQGNSA. Written as DNA, the CDR3 is TGTGCCAGCAGCTTAGCAACCGGGACTAGCGGCTTGCAGTACTTC. Its translation is CASSLATGTSGLQYF.

At least ten counts were recorded for this clonotype. The chain recombines TRBV10-3 with TRBJ2-3, with 13 bases lining up with TRBD2. V was pared by 5 bases and J by 3 bases, with 2 bases of the junction left unmatched. Germline CDR1 reads ENHRY; CDR2 reads SYGVKD. The CDR3 is made up of 15 amino acids. CDR3 protein: CAISLTSGRTDTQYF. In DNA, the CDR3 is TGTGCCATCAGTTTGACTAGCGGGAGGACAGATACGCAGTATTTT.

This chain's CDR3 is CASSLSTGNYGYTF. The DNA for the CDR3 is TGTGCCAGCAGCTTATCGACAGGGAACTATGGCTACACCTTC. V gene TRBV5-4 combines with J gene TRBJ1-2; 7 nucleotides line up with TRBD1. CDR3 length equals 14 residues. The junction had 3 bases not matched to a gene; V was cut back by 2 bases and J by 2 bases. Per germline, CDR1 SGHNT and CDR2 YYREEE (reference sequence). Together with reference TRBV5-4 and TRBJ1-2, the CDR3 gives the full variable domain: ETGVTQSPTHLIKTRGQQVTLRCSSQSGHNTVSWYQQALGQGPQFIFQYYREEENGRGNFPPRFSGLQFPNYSSELNVNALELDDSALYLCASSLSTGNYGYTFGSGTRLTVV.

This clonotype was seen a few times. V is TRBV6-1 and J is TRBJ2-3, with D possibly being TRBD2 (6 bases). V was shortened by 5 bases and J by 4 bases, with 22 bases between the two germline ends. Per germline, CDR1 MNHNS and CDR2 SASEGT. CDR3 length: 17 residues. As DNA, the CDR3 is TGTGCCAGCAGTTCCCCGAAAGGGCGGGATGGGGCAGATACGCAGTATTTT. Protein sequence: CASSSPKGRDGADTQYF.

Remarks on this clonotype: This is likely a read error, given that the CDR3 carries no conserved phenylalanine or tryptophan at its end. The V call is TRBV6-2 or TRBV6-3, the J call TRBJ2-7; D gene unclear. From germline, CDR1 is MNHEY and CDR2 SVGEGT. Trimming shortened V by 5 bases and J by 6 bases, and 14 bases separated the two germline ends. The CDR3 has 13 amino acids. CDR3 region: CASSRTPSGEQYS. Here the CDR3 DNA reads TGTGCCAGCAGTAGAACACCTTCAGGCGAGCAGTACTCC.

The V and J genes are TRBV27 and TRBJ2-7; TRBD1 matches at 7 bases. Germline loops: CDR1 MNHEY, CDR2 SMNVEV (reference sequence). Trimming cost V 5 bases and J 3 bases; bases outside gene matches: 7. This CDR3 has 14 amino acids. In DNA form, the CDR3 reads TGTGCCAGCAGTCACGGGACAGCTTTCTACGAGCAGTACTTC. Protein product: CASSHGTAFYEQYF.

This clonotype occurred many times. The V and J genes are TRBV6-1 and TRBJ2-1, with TRBD2 matching over 7 bases. The J segment lost 7 bases and the V segment lost 5 bases, leaving 14 bases of the junction unmatched. Germline assignment: CDR1 MNHNS and CDR2 SASEGT. The length of the CDR3 is 16 residues. The chain's CDR3 is CASSPLGAGVGNEQFF. CDR3 nucleotide sequence: TGTGCCAGCAGTCCCCTAGGGGCGGGGGTCGGGAATGAGCAGTTCTTC.

The J gene is TRBJ2-7, the V gene TRBV12-3 or TRBV12-4; D ambiguous. The CDR3 runs to 13 residues. The V and J ends lost 3 bases and 6 bases respectively, with 12 bases between them. The CDR3 region has the DNA TGTGCCAGCAGTTTCTTGGGCCATGCCGAGCAGTACTTC. Translation gives CASSFLGHAEQYF.

This chain connects TRBV28 to TRBJ2-7, with TRBD1 matching over 12 bases. The CDR3 covers 18 residues. Per germline, CDR1 MDHEN and CDR2 SYDVKM. V trimming: 7 bases; J trimming: 5 bases; junction bases outside the gene matches: 18. The chain's CDR3 is CASNPGGQGAFIHDEQYF. For the CDR3, the DNA is TGTGCCAGCAACCCCGGGGGACAGGGGGCCTTCATTCATGACGAGCAGTACTTC.

This clonotype has just a few counts. Without the conserved terminal phenylalanine or tryptophan, this CDR3 likely stems from a read error. V and J are TRBV20-1 and TRBJ1-1; D gene ambiguous. V shed 4 bases and J shed 0 bases, with 9 bases lying between them. The CDR3 contains 13 residues. Germline V gene data show CDR1 as DFQATT and CDR2 as SNEGSKA (reference sequence). CDR3 nucleotide sequence: TGCAGTGCTACCAGAGACATGAACACTGAAGCTTTCTCT. This encodes CSATRDMNTEAFS.

The chain links TRBV29-1 to TRBJ2-7; 10 bases map to TRBD2. The CDR3 is 12 residues long. Germline assignment: CDR1 SQVTM and CDR2 ANQGSEA. J lost 4 bases, V lost 7 bases, and 4 bases had no gene match. The CDR3 loop is CSAGTSVYEQYF. The CDR3 DNA follows: TGCAGCGCTGGGACTAGCGTTTACGAGCAGTACTTC.

V and J are TRBV20-1 and TRBJ1-6, with D possibly being TRBD1 (6 bases). The CDR3 has 13 residues. From germline, CDR1 is DFQATT and CDR2 SNEGSKA (reference sequence). V was pared by 5 bases and J by 7 bases, with 12 bases between. CDR3 sequence (DNA): TGCAGTGCTCTCGGACAGTTCAATTCACCCCTCCACTTT. It yields the protein CSALGQFNSPLHF.

A word on this clonotype: A read error is possible here, since a much larger clone lies one base away. This sequence joins TRBV10-3 and TRBJ1-2, with a tentative D call TRBD1 (6 bases). The germline CDR1 and CDR2 sequences are ENHRY and SYGVKD. CDR3 length: 14 amino acids. The CDR3 coding sequence is TGTGTCATCAGGGATACCGGACAGAACTATGGCTACACCTTC. It codes for CVIRDTGQNYGYTF.

V is TRBV7-2 and J is TRBJ1-1; possibly TRBD1 for D (6 bases). Trimming pared 5 bases from V and 3 bases from J, leaving 13 bases between. This CDR3 contains 14 residues. Germline CDR1 is SGHTA and CDR2 is FQGNSA. The CDR3 here is CASSLTGKDTEAFF. Written as DNA, the CDR3 is TGTGCCAGCAGCCTTACAGGGAAGGACACTGAAGCTTTCTTT.

Points on this clonotype: This could be a read error, since a much larger clone is one nucleotide away. V gene TRBV6-6 combines with J gene TRBJ2-1; perhaps TRBD1 as D (6 bases). Germline lookup yields CDR1 MNHNY and CDR2 SVGAGI (reference sequence). The ends were cut back, 6 bases at V and 8 bases at J, with 17 bases in the middle. This CDR3 contains 14 residues. CDR3 region: CASRAGTLYDEQFF. In DNA, the CDR3 is TGTGCCAGCAGGGCCGGGACACTTTACGATGAGCAGTTCTTC.

Comments on this clonotype: The junction shows a germline mismatch at one end, possibly a read error. V usage is TRBV19 and J usage is TRBJ1-2, with unresolved D. The CDR3 runs to 15 residues. In germline, CDR1 is LNHDA, CDR2 SQIVND (reference sequence). CDR3 sequence: CASSIGRVSNYGDTF. Written as DNA, the CDR3 is TGTGCCAGTAGTATAGGGCGGGTTTCTAACTATGGCGACACCTTC.

V usage is TRBV4-3 and J usage is TRBJ1-5; D is ambiguous. The CDR3 contains 13 residues. The germline V and J ends were trimmed by 3 bases and 8 bases, with 11 bases remaining between them. The germline gives CDR1 LGHNA, CDR2 YSLEER. As DNA, the CDR3 is TGCGCCAGCAGCCAGGGAGGAAGGAAGCCCCAGCATTTT. Its protein is CASSQGGRKPQHF.

The chain employs TRBV4-3 and TRBJ2-3, with D tentatively TRBD2 (6 bases). Germline CDR1 LGHNA, CDR2 YSLEER. V gave up 0 bases and J gave up 5 bases, with 12 bases separating them. This CDR3 region has 15 residues. The CDR3 DNA follows: TGCGCCAGCAGCCAAGAAGGAGGGCCAGGAGATACGCAGTATTTT. This sequence encodes CASSQEGGPGDTQYF.

In its sample, this clonotype was seen a few times. The chain combines TRBV4-1 with TRBJ1-1, with unresolved D. The germline gives CDR1 MGHRA, CDR2 YSYEKL. The CDR3 length is 15 residues. V dropped 4 bases and J dropped 6 bases, with 18 bases sitting between them. Here the CDR3 DNA reads TGCGCCAGCAGCCGAGTAGATTTGCGGGGTCCTGAAGCTTTCTTT. Amino acids: CASSRVDLRGPEAFF.

There are many counts of this clonotype. The chain joins TRBV20-1 to TRBJ2-1; 9 positions agree with TRBD1. The CDR3 totals 13 residues. V lost 1 base, J lost 5 bases, and 0 bases stayed unmatched. CDR1 DFQATT and CDR2 SNEGSKA come from the germline V gene (reference sequence). Here the CDR3 DNA reads TGCAGTGCTAGAGGGGACAGGGACAATGAGCAGTTCTTC. It encodes CSARGDRDNEQFF.

This clonotype appeared a single time. The chain uses TRBV18 and TRBJ2-7, with D perhaps given as TRBD1 or TRBD2 (7 bases each). The CDR3 runs 13 residues. The germline V gene has CDR1 KGHSH and CDR2 LQKENI. V lost 6 bases, J lost 4 bases, and 13 bases lay in between. This CDR3 reads CASSNQGGYEQYF. The CDR3 nucleotides are TGTGCCAGCTCCAACCAGGGGGGGTACGAGCAGTACTTC. The variable domain in full, completed from reference TRBV18 and TRBJ2-7, reads NAGVMQNPRHLVRRRGQEARLRCSPMKGHSHVYWYRQLPEEGLKFMVYLQKENIIDESGMPKERFSAEFPKEGPSILRIQQVVRGDSAAYFCASSNQGGYEQYFGPGTRLTVT.

In regard to this clonotype: A much larger clone lies a single base off, so this may be a read error. This rearrangement joins TRBV15 to TRBJ1-1; D uncertain. Germline CDR1 LNHNV, CDR2 YYDKDF (reference sequence). V lost 3 bases to trimming and J lost 7 bases, with 12 bases between them. The CDR3 runs to 13 residues. This CDR3 is CATSRIGRFEAFF. CDR3 coding DNA: TGTGCCACCAGCAGGATAGGACGGTTTGAAGCTTTCTTT.